Listed below are T cell receptor beta chains from one sample, sequenced in a study of T cell responses to AZD1222 COVID-19 vaccine. The repertoire was sequenced with immunoSEQ multiplex PCR; TCRdb's copy has only in-frame clones and lacks some. In the table there are fewer than 110,000 clones, roughly 87% of which are singletons. The sequences come from peripheral blood, collected on day 0 of AZD1222 vaccination. The source of these receptors is an adult in good health. Each CDR3 is given with its conserved first and last residue. The D gene is left open where the match is weak. Not all rows give a size; the values are once, few, many and, for expanded clones, a class.

j_call clone_size v_call cdr3_length d_call cdr3_aa cdr3_nt
TRBJ2-2 NA TRBV7-9 13 NA CASTSGNTGELFF TGTGCCAGCACCTCTGGCAACACCGGGGAGCTGTTTTTT
TRBJ1-4 once TRBV2 12 NA CASSEHGVGLFF TGTGCCAGCAGTGAACATGGGGTTGGACTGTTTTTT
TRBJ1-2 NA TRBV5-1 15 NA CASSSSGTTNYGYTF TGCGCCAGCAGCTCATCCGGGACCACTAACTATGGCTACACCTTC
TRBJ1-2 NA TRBV4-2 15 NA CASSLQRGVKGGYTF TGTGCCAGCAGCTTACAAAGGGGGGTGAAGGGCGGCTACACCTTC
TRBJ1-5 few TRBV12-5 15 TRBD1 CASGRGTGGDQPQHF TGTGCTAGTGGCCGAGGGACAGGGGGCGATCAGCCCCAGCATTTT
TRBJ1-4 NA TRBV7-3 13 NA CASSRDSNEKLFF TGTGCCAGCAGCCGCGACAGTAATGAAAAACTGTTTTTT
TRBJ2-2 NA TRBV11-2 14 NA CASSLNRNTGELFF TGTGCCAGCAGCTTGAACAGGAACACCGGGGAGCTGTTTTTT
TRBJ2-1 NA TRBV27 15 NA CASSLSHRANNEQFF TGTGCCAGCAGTTTATCCCACCGGGCCAACAATGAGCAGTTCTTC
TRBJ1-1 NA TRBV19 15 NA CASSIELWTNTEAFF TGTGCCAGTAGTATTGAACTGTGGACTAACACTGAAGCTTTCTTT
TRBJ2-5 NA TRBV6-5 12 NA CASRGNQETQYF TGTGCCAGCAGGGGTAACCAAGAGACCCAGTACTTC
TRBJ2-7 NA TRBV28 15 NA CASSSPQGRGYEQYF TGTGCCAGCAGTTCCCCTCAGGGGAGAGGGTACGAGCAGTACTTC
TRBJ1-2 NA TRBV12-3/TRBV12-4 13 TRBD1 CASSRDSPNGYTF TGTGCCAGCAGTCGGGACAGCCCTAATGGCTACACCTTC
TRBJ2-6 NA TRBV6-1 13 NA CASSEPGANVLTF TGTGCCAGCAGTGAACCTGGGGCCAACGTCCTGACTTTC
TRBJ1-3 NA TRBV11-2 14 NA CASSLQGSGNTIYF TGTGCCAGCAGCTTGCAGGGCTCTGGAAACACCATATATTTT
TRBJ2-5 NA TRBV5-4 14 TRBD2 CASSLTSGKETQYF TGTGCCAGCAGCTTGACTAGCGGGAAGGAGACCCAGTACTTC
TRBJ1-5 once TRBV30 14 NA CAWSVLKSNQPQHF TGTGCCTGGAGTGTACTCAAGTCAAATCAGCCCCAGCATTTT
TRBJ1-6 NA TRBV6-5 15 TRBD1 CASRPGQGFSSPLHF TGTGCCAGCAGGCCGGGACAGGGATTTTCTTCACCCCTCCACTTT
TRBJ2-6 NA TRBV11-2 13 NA CASSLTGANVLTF TGTGCCAGCAGCCTAACTGGGGCCAACGTCCTGACTTTC
TRBJ1-4 few TRBV11-2 15 NA CASSVGDATNEKLFF TGTGCCAGCAGCGTAGGGGACGCAACTAATGAAAAACTGTTTTTT
TRBJ2-7 once TRBV5-1 15 NA CASSLQGGAGYEQYF TGCGCCAGCAGCTTGCAAGGGGGGGCTGGTTACGAGCAGTACTTC
TRBJ2-3 NA TRBV30 15 TRBD1 CAWLQGREGTDTQYF TGTGCCTGGCTACAGGGGAGAGAGGGCACAGATACGCAGTATTTT
TRBJ2-7 NA TRBV6-6 16 TRBD2 CASSYSMAGGPDEQYF TGTGCCAGCAGTTACTCTATGGCGGGAGGGCCCGACGAGCAGTACTTC
TRBJ1-2 NA TRBV5-1 13 NA CASSLEGDYGYTF TGCGCCAGCAGCTTGGAGGGAGACTATGGCTACACCTTC
TRBJ1-3 NA TRBV18 15 NA CASSPGVGPGNTIYF TGTGCCAGCTCCCCGGGAGTTGGGCCTGGAAACACCATATATTTT
TRBJ1-1 few TRBV29-1 13 NA CSVAWGGNTEAFF TGCAGCGTTGCATGGGGGGGGAACACTGAAGCTTTCTTT
TRBJ1-1 NA TRBV2 13 NA CASNGGAHTEAFF TGTGCCAGCAACGGGGGGGCACACACTGAAGCTTTCTTT
TRBJ2-7 NA TRBV5-1 14 TRBD2 CASSLAGGGYEQYF TGCGCCAGCAGCTTGGCTGGGGGGGGGTACGAGCAGTACTTC
TRBJ2-1 NA TRBV7-3 15 NA CASSSQRSPYNEQFF TGTGCCAGCAGCTCCCAAAGATCTCCTTACAATGAGCAGTTCTTC
TRBJ2-3 NA TRBV11-3 16 TRBD2 CASSLGLAGLTDTQYF TGTGCCAGCAGCTTAGGTTTAGCGGGGCTCACAGATACGCAGTATTTT
TRBJ2-1 NA TRBV5-1 14 NA CASAVSLSYNEQFF TGCGCCAGCGCCGTCTCCCTCTCCTACAATGAGCAGTTCTTC
TRBJ2-7 NA TRBV6-5 14 NA CASRPLGRSYEQYF TGTGCCAGCAGGCCACTAGGGCGCTCCTACGAGCAGTACTTC
TRBJ1-2 few TRBV4-1 13 NA CASSQVGLGGYTF TGCGCCAGCAGCCAAGTTGGTCTTGGGGGCTACACCTTC